The 29 T cell receptor beta chains below all came from one sample that was sequenced in a study of OX40 agonist ivuxolimab in advanced cancers. Assay: immunoSEQ multiplex PCR; the TCRdb copy retains only in-frame clones and omits some. The sample contains about 71,000 clones, approximately 86% of which appear only once. The material was CD4+ or CD8+ T cells sorted from blood, obtained in a trial of the OX40 agonist ivuxolimab. These receptor sequences come from an adult with an advanced solid tumor such as melanoma, head and neck, liver or kidney cancer.

V usage is TRBV29-1 and J usage is TRBJ2-5, with 9 bases fitting TRBD2. CDR3 length equals 13 residues. CDR1 is SQVTM and CDR2 is ANQGSEA in the germline V gene. V was clipped by 5 bases and J by 4 bases; unmatched bases: 5. The DNA for the CDR3 is TGCAGCGTTTCTCTAGCGGGACCAGAGACCCAGTACTTC. Residues: CSVSLAGPETQYF. Using reference TRBV29-1 and TRBJ2-5 for the parts outside the CDR3, the full variable domain is SAVISQKPSRDICQRGTSLTIQCQVDSQVTMMFWYRQQPGQSLTLIATANQGSEATYESGFVIDKFPISRPNLTFSTLTVSNMSPEDSSIYLCSVSLAGPETQYFGPGTRLLVL.

V and J are TRBV28 and TRBJ2-5; D possibly corresponds to TRBD1 (6 bases). The CDR3 has 15 amino acids. Germline CDR1 and CDR2: MDHEN and SYDVKM. V was pared by 4 bases and J by 5 bases, with 17 bases between. The CDR3 is CASSSPRDIGETQYF. In nucleotides, the CDR3 is TGTGCCAGCAGTTCTCCTAGGGACATAGGGGAGACCCAGTACTTC.

The count of this clone is one. The chain uses TRBV19 and TRBJ2-5; the D is unclear. From germline, CDR1 is LNHDA and CDR2 SQIVND (reference sequence). Trimming removed 7 bases from V and 6 bases from J, with 6 bases in between. This CDR3 region has 10 residues. In DNA, the CDR3 is TGTGCCAGTAAGGGCCAGACCCAGTACTTC. The encoded protein is CASKGQTQYF.

This chain uses TRBV5-1 with TRBJ2-1; weak D call: TRBD1 (6 bases). V was shortened by 4 bases and J by 4 bases, with 6 bases between the two germline ends. In germline, CDR1 is SGHRS, CDR2 YFSETQ. The CDR3 has 12 amino acids. CDR3 in amino acids: CASSQGYNEQFF. CDR3 DNA: TGCGCCAGCAGCCAGGGGTACAATGAGCAGTTCTTC.

The chain employs TRBV7-2 and TRBJ2-7; D is unresolved. V lost 5 bases, J lost 4 bases, and 9 bases lay in between. There are 12 residues in the CDR3. Germline V gives CDR1 SGHTA, CDR2 FQGNSA. The CDR3 spells CASSATVYEQYF. CDR3 DNA: TGTGCCAGCAGCGCGACTGTTTACGAGCAGTACTTC.

There are a few counts of this clone. Other nucleotide sequences from this sample produce the same CDR3. The V gene is TRBV9, the J gene TRBJ1-5, with D unclear. The V gene's germline CDR1 is SGDLS and CDR2 YYNGEE. This CDR3 has 14 residues. V lost 0 bases, J lost 1 base, and 5 bases lay in between. This CDR3 reads CASSVDGSNQPQHF. For the CDR3, the DNA is TGTGCCAGCAGCGTAGATGGGAGCAATCAGCCCCAGCATTTT. Looking up the rest from reference TRBV9 and TRBJ1-5 gives the full variable domain: DSGVTQTPKHLITATGQRVTLRCSPRSGDLSVYWYQQSLDQGLQFLIQYYNGEERAKGNILERFSAQQFPDLHSELNLSSLELGDSALYFCASSVDGSNQPQHFGDGTRLSIL.

The chain joins TRBV5-5 to TRBJ2-7, with D perhaps assigned TRBD1 or TRBD2 (6 bases each). This CDR3 has 14 amino acids. Germline values: CDR1 SGHKS, CDR2 YYEKEE (reference sequence). Trimming pared 3 bases from V and 2 bases from J, leaving 12 bases between. CDR3 sequence: CASSSEGGPYEQYF. The DNA for the CDR3 is TGTGCCAGCAGCTCTGAGGGGGGACCCTACGAGCAGTACTTC.

This clone was found once. V gene TRBV28 combines with J gene TRBJ2-3, with 8 bases lining up with TRBD2. With V trimmed by 7 bases and J by 3 bases, 9 bases remained unmatched. The CDR3 runs 15 residues. The germline gives CDR1 MDHEN, CDR2 SYDVKM. Written as DNA, the CDR3 is TGTGCCAGCACGATTCAAGCGGGAGCTACAGATACGCAGTATTTT. Its translation is CASTIQAGATDTQYF.

This clone appeared once. The same CDR3 is also encoded by other DNA sequences in this sample. The gene calls are TRBV4-2 and TRBJ2-7, with 7 bases lining up with TRBD2. The CDR3 runs to 15 residues. The trim removed 1 base at V and 4 bases at J, leaving 7 bases unmatched. Germline V gene lookup returns CDR1 LGHNA and CDR2 YNFKEQ. The CDR3: CASSQGGGSSYEQYF. The CDR3 DNA follows: TGTGCCAGCAGCCAAGGGGGCGGGAGCAGTTACGAGCAGTACTTC.

The chain employs TRBV9 and TRBJ1-3; D is unresolved. V was trimmed by 7 bases and J by 4 bases, leaving 12 bases between them. CDR3 length equals 13 residues. Germline V gene lookup returns CDR1 SGDLS and CDR2 YYNGEE. The CDR3 coding sequence is TGTGCCAGCGCTCTAAGGTCGGGAAACACCATATATTTT. Its protein product is CASALRSGNTIYF. Complete variable domain (other parts from reference TRBV9 and TRBJ1-3): DSGVTQTPKHLITATGQRVTLRCSPRSGDLSVYWYQQSLDQGLQFLIQYYNGEERAKGNILERFSAQQFPDLHSELNLSSLELGDSALYFCASALRSGNTIYFGEGSWLTVV.

This clone was counted many times. The chain links TRBV7-9 to TRBJ1-2; D gene unclear. Trimming took off 0 bases at V and 2 bases at J, with 4 bases between the two ends. This CDR3 has 13 amino acids. Looked up from germline, CDR1 is SEHNR and CDR2 is FQNEAQ (reference sequence). CDR3 residues: CASSLAGNYGYTF. The DNA of the CDR3 is TGTGCCAGCAGCTTAGCAGGGAACTATGGCTACACCTTC.

The rearrangement links TRBV5-6 to TRBJ1-2, with 8 bases identical to TRBD1. The CDR3 covers 15 residues. Germline lookup yields CDR1 SGHDT and CDR2 YYEEEE. Trimming removed 6 bases from V and 5 bases from J; junction bases left unmatched: 12. CDR3 sequence reads: CASKFSRGRGYGYTF. For the CDR3, the DNA is TGTGCCAGCAAATTTTCCAGGGGGCGCGGGTATGGCTACACCTTC.

This rearrangement joins TRBV11-2 to TRBJ2-1; D perhaps matches TRBD1 (5 bases). CDR3 length: 17 amino acids. Germline CDR1 is SGHAT and CDR2 is FQNNGV. V dropped 5 bases and J dropped 5 bases, with 22 bases sitting between them. CDR3: CASSPGKGRRQHNEQFF. Written as DNA, the CDR3 is TGTGCCAGCAGCCCAGGAAAGGGAAGGCGACAGCACAATGAGCAGTTCTTC.

The chain couples TRBV4-2 to TRBJ1-1; possible D gene TRBD1, 5 bases. V was pared by 5 bases and J by 0 bases, with 13 bases between. The V gene's germline CDR1 is LGHNA and CDR2 YNFKEQ. The CDR3 has 15 amino acids. The CDR3 DNA follows: TGTGCCAGCAGCGACAGCCAACGAATGAACACTGAAGCTTTCTTT. This codes for CASSDSQRMNTEAFF.

V usage is TRBV5-1 and J usage is TRBJ2-1; D might be TRBD2 (5 bases). Germline V gives CDR1 SGHRS, CDR2 YFSETQ. The ends were cut back, 0 bases at V and 9 bases at J, with 10 bases in the middle. There are 13 residues in the CDR3. CDR3 sequence reads: CASSLAGVTEQFF. CDR3 coding DNA: TGCGCCAGCAGCTTGGCCGGGGTCACTGAGCAGTTCTTC.

The chain's CDR3 is CASSWLAVTDTQYF. Here the CDR3 DNA reads TGTGCCAGCAGTTGGCTAGCGGTCACAGATACGCAGTATTTT. The chain carries TRBV27 and TRBJ2-3; TRBD2 matches at 7 bases. Germline loops: CDR1 MNHEY, CDR2 SMNVEV (reference sequence). CDR3 size: 14 residues. V lost 4 bases and J lost 2; bases outside the gene matches: 3.

The chain has TRBV19 and TRBJ1-6; a possible D gene is TRBD1 (6 bases). The CDR3 contains 15 residues. Germline CDR1 and CDR2: LNHDA and SQIVND (reference sequence). Deletions cut 6 bases from V and 9 bases from J, with 18 bases between. This chain's CDR3 is CASSPGAGEGSPLHF. DNA for the CDR3: TGTGCCAGTAGCCCAGGGGCAGGGGAAGGTTCACCCCTCCACTTT. The full variable domain, completed using reference TRBV19 and TRBJ1-6, is DGGITQSPKYLFRKEGQNVTLSCEQNLNHDAMYWYRQDPGQGLRLIYYSQIVNDFQKGDIAEGYSVSREKKESFPLTVTSAQKNPTAFYLCASSPGAGEGSPLHFGNGTRLTVT.

V is TRBV4-1 and J is TRBJ1-1; D may be TRBD1 (6 bases). The germline CDR1 and CDR2 sequences are MGHRA and YSYEKL. Deletions cut 4 bases from V and 11 bases from J, with 23 bases between. The CDR3 is made up of 15 amino acids. CDR3 DNA: TGCGCCAGCAGCCCACAACCGGGACAAAGTTTGTGGGCTTTCTTT. It specifies CASSPQPGQSLWAFF.

J is TRBJ2-5 and V is TRBV7-8; the D gene is possibly TRBD1 (5 bases). Germline V lookup: CDR1 SGHVS, CDR2 FQNEAQ. The CDR3 covers 14 residues. Deletions cut 5 bases from V and 2 bases from J, with 12 bases between. CDR3 sequence reads: CASSGRQKQETQYF. The CDR3 nucleotides are TGTGCCAGCAGCGGACGACAGAAACAAGAGACCCAGTACTTC. Supplemented by reference TRBV7-8 and TRBJ2-5, the full variable domain reads GAGVSQSPRYKVAKRGQDVALRCDPISGHVSLFWYQQALGQGPEFLTYFQNEAQLDKSGLPSDRFFAERPEGSVSTLKIQRTQQEDSAVYLCASSGRQKQETQYFGPGTRLLVL.

For this clone: One end of the junction does not line up with germline, which may come from a read error. This rearrangement joins TRBV7-7 to TRBJ2-6; 8 bases are shared with TRBD1. Looked up from germline, CDR1 is SSHAT and CDR2 is FNYEAQ (reference sequence). The length of the CDR3 is 16 residues. Written as DNA, the CDR3 is TGTGCTAGCAGCTTAGGGACAGGTACTGGGGCCAACGTCCTGACTTTC. Amino acid sequence: CASSLGTGTGANVLTF. The entire variable domain, with the rest obtained from reference TRBV7-7 and TRBJ2-6, is as follows: GAGVSQSPRYKVTKRGQDVTLRCDPISSHATLYWYQQALGQGPEFLTYFNYEAQPDKSGLPSDRFSAERPEGSISTLTIQRTEQRDSAMYRCASSLGTGTGANVLTFGAGSRLTVL.

V usage is TRBV2 and J usage is TRBJ2-1, with 13 bases aligning to TRBD2. The V gene end was trimmed by 1 base and the J gene end by 8 bases; junction bases not matched to a gene: 5. In germline, CDR1 is SNHLY, CDR2 FYNNEI. The CDR3 has 16 amino acids. For the CDR3, the DNA is TGTGCCAGCAGTGAAGTCGGGACTAGCGGGAAGGATGAGCAGTTCTTC. Translating it yields CASSEVGTSGKDEQFF.

The CDR3 coding sequence is TGTGCCAGCAGTTGGCGGGACAGGAGAACCGAGCAGTACTTC. Translating it yields CASSWRDRRTEQYF. This chain connects TRBV6-5 to TRBJ2-7, with TRBD1 matching over 8 bases. CDR3 length: 14 amino acids. Losses at the gene ends were 4 bases for V and 6 bases for J; bases not matched to a gene: 8. Germline V gene sequence: CDR1 MNHEY, CDR2 SVGAGI.

The chain recombines TRBV5-1 with TRBJ2-3; D unresolved. This CDR3 is built from 14 residues. V was trimmed by 4 bases and J by 8 bases, leaving 17 bases between them. Germline CDR1 and CDR2: SGHRS and YFSETQ. CDR3 region: CASSPSQTPGTQYF. The CDR3 DNA follows: TGCGCCAGCAGCCCCAGTCAGACTCCAGGTACGCAGTATTTT. Supplemented by reference TRBV5-1 and TRBJ2-3, the full variable domain reads KAGVTQTPRYLIKTRGQQVTLSCSPISGHRSVSWYQQTPGQGLQFLFEYFSETQRNKGNFPGRFSGRQFSNSRSEMNVSTLELGDSALYLCASSPSQTPGTQYFGPGTRLTVL.

The chain combines TRBV28 with TRBJ1-1; no definite D call. Looked up from germline, CDR1 is MDHEN and CDR2 is SYDVKM. The V end lost 7 bases, the J end lost 12 bases, and 15 bases lay between the germline ends. CDR3 length equals 11 residues. CDR3 sequence reads: CASTLGWESFF. The CDR3 DNA follows: TGTGCCAGCACCCTTGGGTGGGAGTCTTTCTTT.

This clone has just one count. The rearrangement joins TRBV29-1 to TRBJ2-7; 8 positions match TRBD1. The CDR3 consists of 12 residues. Germline values: CDR1 SQVTM, CDR2 ANQGSEA. Trimming removed 4 bases from V and 7 bases from J; junction bases left unmatched: 6. This CDR3 reads CSVGQGSWEQYF. The CDR3 coding sequence is TGCAGCGTTGGACAGGGGAGCTGGGAGCAGTACTTC.

The chain has TRBV28 and TRBJ2-7; D unclear. The V and J ends lost 3 bases and 1 base respectively, with 7 bases between them. The V gene's germline CDR1 is MDHEN and CDR2 SYDVKM. The CDR3 consists of 13 residues. CDR3 coding DNA: TGTGCCAGCAGTTTTGGCGGTTCCTACGAGCAGTACTTC. Protein: CASSFGGSYEQYF.

The chain combines TRBV28 with TRBJ1-5; 8 bases are shared with TRBD1. V was clipped by 5 bases and J by 6 bases; unmatched bases: 6. The CDR3 runs to 14 residues. Germline V gene data show CDR1 as MDHEN and CDR2 as SYDVKM. The CDR3 region is CASSPRTGSQPQHF. The CDR3 DNA follows: TGTGCCAGCAGTCCTCGGACAGGGAGTCAGCCCCAGCATTTT.

The gene calls are TRBV6-5 and TRBJ2-7, with 8 bases that match TRBD1. V lost 6 bases, J lost 3 bases, and 7 bases stayed unmatched. CDR3 length equals 14 residues. Looked up from germline, CDR1 is MNHEY and CDR2 is SVGAGI. CDR3 loop: CASRPQGAIYEQYF. Written as DNA, the CDR3 is TGTGCCAGCAGACCCCAGGGGGCTATCTACGAGCAGTACTTC.

The chain recombines TRBV7-8 with TRBJ2-1, with D hard to call. This CDR3 is 13 amino acids long. From germline, CDR1 is SGHVS and CDR2 FQNEAQ. V dropped 3 bases and J dropped 7 bases, with 10 bases sitting between them. The DNA for the CDR3 is TGTGCCAGCAGCTTGTTCAGTGGGAATGAGCAGTTCTTC. It is translated as CASSLFSGNEQFF. The full variable domain, rest sourced from reference TRBV7-8 and TRBJ2-1, is GAGVSQSPRYKVAKRGQDVALRCDPISGHVSLFWYQQALGQGPEFLTYFQNEAQLDKSGLPSDRFFAERPEGSVSTLKIQRTQQEDSAVYLCASSLFSGNEQFFGPGTRLTVL.